The source of this T cell receptor beta chain is a study of blood T cell repertoires in COVID-19. The germline V gene encodes CDR1 LGHNA and CDR2 YSLEER. The ends were cut back, 0 bases at V and 7 bases at J, with 12 bases in the middle. The CDR3 is 14 amino acids. Sequenced by immunoSEQ multiplex PCR; TCRdb stores in-frame clones only, minus some. Seen here are hundreds of thousands of clones, approximately 89% observed once, and the top ten hold about 7.8%. This sequence originates from a woman in her fifties or sixties who had recovered from COVID-19. The genes are TRBV4-3 and TRBJ1-2; a possible D gene is TRBD1 (5 bases). The sequenced sample consisted of peripheral blood. CDR3 nucleotide sequence: TGCGCCAGCAGCCAAGATCAGGGAATGGGTGGCTACACCTTC. Residues: CASSQDQGMGGYTF.